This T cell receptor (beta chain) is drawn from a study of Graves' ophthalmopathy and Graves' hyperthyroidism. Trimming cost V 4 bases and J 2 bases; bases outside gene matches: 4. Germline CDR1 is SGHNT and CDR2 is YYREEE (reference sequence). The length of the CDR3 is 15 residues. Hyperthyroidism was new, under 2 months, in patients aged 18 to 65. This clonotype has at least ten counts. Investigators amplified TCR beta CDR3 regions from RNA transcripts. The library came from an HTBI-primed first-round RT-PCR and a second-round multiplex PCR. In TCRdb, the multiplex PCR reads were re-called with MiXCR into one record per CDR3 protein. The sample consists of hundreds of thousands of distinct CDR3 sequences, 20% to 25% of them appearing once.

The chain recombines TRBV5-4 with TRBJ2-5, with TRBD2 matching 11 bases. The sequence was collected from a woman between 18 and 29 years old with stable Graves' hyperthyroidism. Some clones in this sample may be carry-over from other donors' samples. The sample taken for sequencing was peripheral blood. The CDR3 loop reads CASSIPSGGQETQYF. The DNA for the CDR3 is TGTGCCAGCAGCATTCCTAGCGGGGGGCAAGAGACCCAGTACTTC. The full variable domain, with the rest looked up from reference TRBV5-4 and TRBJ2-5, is ETGVTQSPTHLIKTRGQQVTLRCSSQSGHNTVSWYQQALGQGPQFIFQYYREEENGRGNFPPRFSGLQFPNYSSELNVNALELDDSALYLCASSIPSGGQETQYFGPGTRLLVL.